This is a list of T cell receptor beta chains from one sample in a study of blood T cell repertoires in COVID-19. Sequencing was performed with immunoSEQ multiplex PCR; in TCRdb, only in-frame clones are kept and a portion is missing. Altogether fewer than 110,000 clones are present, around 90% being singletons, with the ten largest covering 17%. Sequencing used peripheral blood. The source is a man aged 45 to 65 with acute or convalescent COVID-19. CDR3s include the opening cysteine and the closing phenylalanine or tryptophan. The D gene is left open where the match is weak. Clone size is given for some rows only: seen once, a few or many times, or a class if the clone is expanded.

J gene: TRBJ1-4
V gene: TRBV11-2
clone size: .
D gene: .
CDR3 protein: CASSVFRGSEKLFF
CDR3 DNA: TGTGCCAGCAGCGTTTTCCGGGGATCCGAAAAACTGTTTTTT

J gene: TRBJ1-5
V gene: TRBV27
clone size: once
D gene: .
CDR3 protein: CASSYGVGGNQPQHF
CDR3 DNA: TGTGCCAGCAGTTACGGTGTAGGGGGCAATCAGCCCCAGCATTTT

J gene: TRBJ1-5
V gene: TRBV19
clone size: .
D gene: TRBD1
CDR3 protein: CASTPVQGASVSNQPQHF
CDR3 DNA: TGTGCCAGTACCCCGGTACAGGGGGCATCGGTGAGCAATCAGCCCCAGCATTTT

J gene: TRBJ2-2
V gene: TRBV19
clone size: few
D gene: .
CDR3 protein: CASSIVGLGGELFF
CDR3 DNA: TGTGCCAGTAGTATTGTGGGGCTGGGCGGGGAGCTGTTTTTT

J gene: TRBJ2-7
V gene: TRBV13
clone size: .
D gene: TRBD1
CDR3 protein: CASSLSLEGAHEQYF
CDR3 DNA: TGTGCCAGCAGCTTAAGTCTAGAGGGGGCTCACGAGCAGTACTTC

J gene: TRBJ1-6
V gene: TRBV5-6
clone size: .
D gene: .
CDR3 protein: CASMAGQGYNSPLHF
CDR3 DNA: TGTGCCAGCATGGCGGGTCAGGGGTATAATTCACCCCTCCACTTT

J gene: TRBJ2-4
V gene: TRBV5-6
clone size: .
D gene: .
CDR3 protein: CASSFRGNQAKNIQYF
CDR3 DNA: TGTGCCAGCAGCTTTCGCGGCAATCAAGCCAAAAACATTCAGTACTTC

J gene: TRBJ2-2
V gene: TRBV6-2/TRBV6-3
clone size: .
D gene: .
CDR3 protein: CASSFVTGELFF
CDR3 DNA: TGTGCCAGCAGTTTCGTCACCGGGGAGCTGTTTTTT

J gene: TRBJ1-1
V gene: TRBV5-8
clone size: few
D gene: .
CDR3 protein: CARATGTEAFF
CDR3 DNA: TGTGCCAGAGCTACGGGCACTGAAGCTTTCTTT

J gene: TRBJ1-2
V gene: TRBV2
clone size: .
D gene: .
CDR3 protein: CASSFGQSNYGYTF
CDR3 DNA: TGTGCCAGCAGTTTTGGACAGTCGAACTATGGCTACACCTTC

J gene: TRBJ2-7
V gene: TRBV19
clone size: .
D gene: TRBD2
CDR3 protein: CASSMDNGRDEQYF
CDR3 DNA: TGTGCCAGTAGTATGGATAATGGGAGGGACGAGCAGTACTTC

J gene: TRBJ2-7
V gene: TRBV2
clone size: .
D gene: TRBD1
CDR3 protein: CASRDRERGEQYF
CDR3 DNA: TGTGCCAGCAGGGACAGGGAACGGGGCGAGCAGTACTTC

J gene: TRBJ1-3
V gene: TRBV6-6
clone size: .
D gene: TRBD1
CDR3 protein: CASSGRDSPSGNTIYF
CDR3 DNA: TGTGCCAGCAGCGGCCGGGACAGTCCTTCTGGAAACACCATATATTTT

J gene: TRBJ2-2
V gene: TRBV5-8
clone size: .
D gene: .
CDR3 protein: CASSLTGTNTGELFF
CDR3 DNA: TGTGCCAGCAGCTTGACAGGGACGAACACCGGGGAGCTGTTTTTT

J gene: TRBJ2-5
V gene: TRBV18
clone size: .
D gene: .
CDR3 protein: CASSKGLRETQYF
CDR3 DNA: TGTGCCAGCTCAAAGGGGCTGAGGGAGACCCAGTACTTC

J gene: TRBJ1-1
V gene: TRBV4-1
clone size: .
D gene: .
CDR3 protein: CASSLDSVSEAFF
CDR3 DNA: TGCGCCAGCAGCCTCGACTCAGTCTCTGAAGCTTTCTTT

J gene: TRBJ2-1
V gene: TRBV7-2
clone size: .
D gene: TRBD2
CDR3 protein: CASRGVAAFNEQFF
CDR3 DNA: TGTGCCAGCCGGGGGGTCGCGGCATTCAATGAGCAGTTCTTC

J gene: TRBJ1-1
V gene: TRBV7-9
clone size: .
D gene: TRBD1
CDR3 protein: CASSLVRGTGGPNTEAFF
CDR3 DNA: TGTGCCAGCAGCTTAGTTAGGGGGACAGGGGGCCCGAACACTGAAGCTTTCTTT

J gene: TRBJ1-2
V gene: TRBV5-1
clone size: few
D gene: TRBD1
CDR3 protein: CASSVGTDYGYTF
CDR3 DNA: TGCGCCAGCAGCGTCGGGACAGACTATGGCTACACCTTC

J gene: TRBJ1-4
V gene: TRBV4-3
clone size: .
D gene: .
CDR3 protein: CASSQDLGGTYEKLFF
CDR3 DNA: TGCGCCAGCAGCCAAGATCTGGGAGGGACTTATGAAAAACTGTTTTTT

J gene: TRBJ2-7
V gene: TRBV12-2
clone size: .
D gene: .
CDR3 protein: CARGGYEQYF
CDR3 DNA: TGTGCAAGGGGGGGATACGAGCAGTACTTC

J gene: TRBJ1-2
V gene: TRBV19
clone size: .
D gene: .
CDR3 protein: CASSILFSYGYTF
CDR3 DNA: TGTGCCAGTAGTATCTTGTTCTCCTATGGCTACACCTTC

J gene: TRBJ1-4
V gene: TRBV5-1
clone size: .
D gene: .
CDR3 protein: CASSLEGTTNEKLFF
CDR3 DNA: TGCGCCAGCAGTCTGGAGGGGACAACTAATGAAAAACTGTTTTTT

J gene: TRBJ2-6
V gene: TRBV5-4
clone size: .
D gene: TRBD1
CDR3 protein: CASRTGSLSGANVLTF
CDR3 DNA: TGTGCCAGCAGGACAGGGTCTCTCTCTGGGGCCAACGTCCTGACTTTC

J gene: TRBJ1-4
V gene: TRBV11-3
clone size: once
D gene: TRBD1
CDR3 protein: CASSRQGAAEKLFF
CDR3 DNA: TGTGCCAGCAGCCGACAGGGGGCCGCTGAAAAACTGTTTTTT

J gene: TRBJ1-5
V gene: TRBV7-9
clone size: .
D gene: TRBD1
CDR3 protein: CASSLGGQGAKGNQPQHF
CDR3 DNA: TGTGCCAGCAGCTTAGGAGGACAGGGGGCAAAAGGCAATCAGCCCCAGCATTTT

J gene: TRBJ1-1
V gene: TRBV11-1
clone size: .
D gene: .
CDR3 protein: CASSSRAGTNTEAFF
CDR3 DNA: TGTGCCAGCAGCTCGCGGGCGGGTACGAACACTGAAGCTTTCTTT